Reported below is one T cell receptor (beta chain). Its antigen is unidentified. The data stem from a study of tumour-infiltrating T cells in Burkitt lymphoma. Study context: This cohort included all epidemiological subtypes of Burkitt lymphoma. Overall and progression-free survival were predicted by productive clonality.

Study results and caveats: Public clonotypes, several, appeared across numerous Burkitt lymphoma patients.

The CDR3 contains 12 residues. Germline CDR1 is SQVTM and CDR2 is ANQGSEA. V lost 4 bases to trimming and J lost 5 bases, with 12 bases between them. Libraries were prepared by immunoSEQ multiplex PCR; TCRdb keeps only in-frame clonotypes and omits some of them. The sample records about 46,000 clones, roughly 31% being singletons. The clonotype was recovered from a human donor with Burkitt lymphoma. The chain is built from TRBV29-1 and TRBJ2-7; D may match TRBD1 or TRBD2 (5 bases each). The sequenced sample consisted of tumor tissue. CDR3 coding DNA: TGCAGCGTTGTTAGAGGGGTCGACGAGCAGTACTTC. Its protein is CSVVRGVDEQYF.